The rows below give T cell receptor beta chains drawn from one sample of a study of CD8 T cells in ankylosing spondylitis. TCRdb itself ran the 5' RACE reads through MiXCR, one entry per CDR3 protein. The sample lists approximately 540,000 distinct CDR3 sequences; about 13% were seen once. The sequenced sample consisted of blood, either unsorted or a sorted T cell fraction (not recorded which). Receptor source: a male donor with ankylosing spondylitis. Each CDR3 is given with its conserved first and last residue. Fields, in order: J gene, D gene, clone size, V gene, CDR3 protein, CDR3 DNA. A D gene is named only where the DNA matches it firmly. Clone size, where shown, is once, few, many, or a class for clones that have expanded.

j_call: TRBJ2-1
d_call: TRBD2
clone_size: -
v_call: TRBV2
cdr3_aa: CASSDRLAGGSEQFF
cdr3_nt: TGTGCCAGCAGTGACAGGCTAGCGGGAGGGAGTGAGCAGTTCTTC

j_call: TRBJ2-5
d_call: -
clone_size: many
v_call: TRBV7-2
cdr3_aa: CASGQLETQYF
cdr3_nt: TGTGCCAGCGGACAGTTAGAGACCCAGTACTTC

j_call: TRBJ2-2
d_call: -
clone_size: -
v_call: TRBV7-2
cdr3_aa: CASSLAFTTGHTGELFF
cdr3_nt: TGTGCCAGCAGCTTAGCGTTTACCACAGGTCACACCGGGGAGCTGTTTTTT

j_call: TRBJ1-2
d_call: TRBD1
clone_size: few
v_call: TRBV9
cdr3_aa: CASSPRTGDDGYTF
cdr3_nt: TGTGCCAGCAGCCCAAGGACAGGGGACGATGGCTACACCTTC

j_call: TRBJ2-1
d_call: TRBD2
clone_size: many
v_call: TRBV7-2
cdr3_aa: CASSLLGAGGDNEQFF
cdr3_nt: TGTGCCAGCAGCTTATTAGGAGCGGGAGGGGACAATGAGCAGTTCTTC

j_call: TRBJ1-1
d_call: -
clone_size: -
v_call: TRBV29-1
cdr3_aa: CSVDGGWGMNTEAFF
cdr3_nt: TGCAGCGTTGATGGAGGGTGGGGGATGAACACTGAAGCTTTCTTT

j_call: TRBJ1-5
d_call: -
clone_size: -
v_call: TRBV29-1
cdr3_aa: CSVAEGQGQPQHF
cdr3_nt: TGCAGCGTTGCCGAGGGGCAAGGACAGCCCCAGCATTTT

j_call: TRBJ1-5
d_call: -
clone_size: -
v_call: TRBV6-2/TRBV6-3
cdr3_aa: CASSYRTPQSQHF
cdr3_nt: TGTGCCAGCAGTTATAGGACCCCGCAGTCCCAGCATTTT

j_call: TRBJ1-6
d_call: -
clone_size: few
v_call: TRBV12-3/TRBV12-4
cdr3_aa: CASGSGTEYSPLHF
cdr3_nt: TGTGCCAGCGGCTCCGGGACTGAATATTCACCCCTCCACTTT

j_call: TRBJ2-5
d_call: -
clone_size: few
v_call: TRBV7-9
cdr3_aa: CASSPGWDQETQYF
cdr3_nt: TGTGCCAGCAGCCCAGGCTGGGACCAAGAGACCCAGTACTTC

j_call: TRBJ2-1
d_call: TRBD2
clone_size: few
v_call: TRBV20-1
cdr3_aa: CSARLGLAGVGEQFF
cdr3_nt: TGCAGTGCTAGATTGGGACTAGCGGGAGTTGGTGAGCAGTTCTTC

j_call: TRBJ1-2
d_call: TRBD1
clone_size: -
v_call: TRBV10-3
cdr3_aa: CAISENLGQIGGYTF
cdr3_nt: TGTGCCATCAGTGAGAACCTGGGACAGATAGGTGGCTACACCTTC

j_call: TRBJ1-5
d_call: -
clone_size: few
v_call: TRBV12-3/TRBV12-4
cdr3_aa: CASRLREGSNQPQHF
cdr3_nt: TGTGCCAGCAGACTCAGGGAAGGTAGCAATCAGCCCCAGCATTTT

j_call: TRBJ2-2
d_call: TRBD2
clone_size: many
v_call: TRBV15
cdr3_aa: CATSRELAGNTGELFF
cdr3_nt: TGTGCCACCAGCAGAGAATTAGCGGGGAACACCGGGGAGCTGTTTTTT

j_call: TRBJ2-1
d_call: -
clone_size: -
v_call: TRBV10-3
cdr3_aa: CAISESIGLSGDNEQFF
cdr3_nt: TGTGCCATCAGTGAGTCGATCGGGCTATCCGGGGACAATGAGCAGTTCTTC

j_call: TRBJ2-5
d_call: TRBD1
clone_size: few
v_call: TRBV11-2
cdr3_aa: CASSANRGSETQYF
cdr3_nt: TGTGCCAGCAGCGCGAACAGGGGATCCGAGACCCAGTACTTC

j_call: TRBJ1-3
d_call: -
clone_size: -
v_call: TRBV20-1
cdr3_aa: CSASWGQGLSGNTIYF
cdr3_nt: TGCAGTGCTAGTTGGGGCCAGGGGCTGTCTGGAAACACCATATATTTT

j_call: TRBJ1-5
d_call: TRBD1
clone_size: -
v_call: TRBV28
cdr3_aa: CASSFDPGTGGSNNQPQHF
cdr3_nt: TGTGCCAGCAGTTTTGACCCCGGGACAGGGGGCTCCAACAATCAGCCCCAGCATTTT

j_call: TRBJ2-1
d_call: TRBD2
clone_size: few
v_call: TRBV20-1
cdr3_aa: CSAIGGRANNEQFF
cdr3_nt: TGCAGTGCTATTGGCGGGAGGGCCAACAATGAGCAGTTCTTC

j_call: TRBJ2-2
d_call: -
clone_size: -
v_call: TRBV5-6
cdr3_aa: CASSLDGRWTGELFF
cdr3_nt: TGTGCCAGCAGCTTAGATGGGAGGTGGACCGGGGAGCTGTTTTTT

j_call: TRBJ1-1
d_call: -
clone_size: -
v_call: TRBV5-1
cdr3_aa: CASSLFRGREAFF
cdr3_nt: TGCGCCAGCAGCTTGTTTCGGGGCCGCGAAGCTTTCTTT

j_call: TRBJ2-2
d_call: TRBD2
clone_size: -
v_call: TRBV20-1
cdr3_aa: CSARGLAGVVGELFF
cdr3_nt: TGCAGTGCTCGTGGACTAGCGGGAGTTGTCGGGGAGCTGTTTTTT

j_call: TRBJ1-2
d_call: -
clone_size: -
v_call: TRBV12-3/TRBV12-4
cdr3_aa: CASSLGGFAYGYTF
cdr3_nt: TGTGCCAGCAGTTTAGGAGGGTTTGCCTATGGCTACACCTTC

j_call: TRBJ1-5
d_call: -
clone_size: few
v_call: TRBV10-3
cdr3_aa: CAVRGDNSNQPQHF
cdr3_nt: TGTGCCGTCAGAGGGGATAATAGCAATCAGCCCCAGCATTTT

j_call: TRBJ2-5
d_call: -
clone_size: few
v_call: TRBV28
cdr3_aa: CASSSGTGGRTQYF
cdr3_nt: TGTGCCAGCAGTTCCGGGACCGGGGGTAGGACCCAGTACTTC

j_call: TRBJ1-4
d_call: -
clone_size: few
v_call: TRBV2
cdr3_aa: CASNKAAATNEKLFF
cdr3_nt: TGTGCCAGCAATAAGGCGGCAGCAACTAATGAAAAACTGTTTTTT

j_call: TRBJ2-5
d_call: -
clone_size: -
v_call: TRBV7-9
cdr3_aa: CAGRLGSQETQYF
cdr3_nt: TGTGCCGGCAGATTAGGCAGCCAAGAGACCCAGTACTTC

j_call: TRBJ1-2
d_call: -
clone_size: few
v_call: TRBV21-1
cdr3_aa: CASSKEEVPYGYTF
cdr3_nt: TGTGCCAGCAGCAAAGAGGAAGTCCCTTATGGCTACACCTTC

j_call: TRBJ2-1
d_call: TRBD2
clone_size: many
v_call: TRBV20-1
cdr3_aa: CSATGGLAGYDEQFF
cdr3_nt: TGCAGTGCTACCGGGGGGCTAGCGGGATACGATGAGCAGTTCTTC

j_call: TRBJ1-1
d_call: -
clone_size: -
v_call: TRBV5-1
cdr3_aa: CASTSNRGASTEAFF
cdr3_nt: TGCGCCAGCACTAGTAATCGGGGGGCAAGTACTGAAGCTTTCTTT

j_call: TRBJ2-1
d_call: -
clone_size: -
v_call: TRBV18
cdr3_aa: CASSPPRPSSYNEQFF
cdr3_nt: TGTGCCAGCTCACCACCCCGGCCAAGCTCCTACAATGAGCAGTTCTTC

j_call: TRBJ2-3
d_call: -
clone_size: -
v_call: TRBV5-1
cdr3_aa: CASREADTQYF
cdr3_nt: TGCGCCAGCAGGGAAGCAGATACGCAGTATTTT

j_call: TRBJ1-4
d_call: TRBD1
clone_size: few
v_call: TRBV24-1
cdr3_aa: CATSGRGQGAWANEKLFF
cdr3_nt: TGTGCCACCAGTGGGAGAGGACAGGGGGCTTGGGCTAATGAAAAACTGTTTTTT

j_call: TRBJ2-1
d_call: -
clone_size: many
v_call: TRBV5-1
cdr3_aa: CASSLDYHNEQFF
cdr3_nt: TGCGCCAGCAGCTTGGACTACCACAATGAGCAGTTCTTC

j_call: TRBJ1-1
d_call: -
clone_size: -
v_call: TRBV5-1
cdr3_aa: CASHQVENTEAFF
cdr3_nt: TGCGCCAGTCACCAGGTGGAGAACACTGAAGCTTTCTTT

j_call: TRBJ2-2
d_call: -
clone_size: few
v_call: TRBV24-1
cdr3_aa: CATSGLSVGNTGELFF
cdr3_nt: TGTGCCACCAGTGGTCTTTCCGTAGGAAACACCGGGGAGCTGTTTTTT

j_call: TRBJ2-7
d_call: -
clone_size: few
v_call: TRBV20-1
cdr3_aa: CSARTDSSYEQYF
cdr3_nt: TGCAGTGCTAGGACCGACTCTTCCTACGAGCAGTACTTC

j_call: TRBJ2-7
d_call: -
clone_size: many
v_call: TRBV12-3/TRBV12-4
cdr3_aa: CASSSIRSGLSYEQYF
cdr3_nt: TGTGCCAGCAGCTCGATCCGTAGCGGACTCTCCTACGAGCAGTACTTC

j_call: TRBJ2-7
d_call: -
clone_size: few
v_call: TRBV12-3/TRBV12-4
cdr3_aa: CASSLFPQGSYEQYF
cdr3_nt: TGTGCCAGCAGTTTATTCCCGCAGGGCTCCTACGAGCAGTACTTC

j_call: TRBJ2-1
d_call: -
clone_size: -
v_call: TRBV6-6
cdr3_aa: CASSYSLPHEQFF
cdr3_nt: TGTGCCAGCAGTTACTCGCTGCCCCATGAGCAGTTCTTC

j_call: TRBJ1-1
d_call: TRBD1
clone_size: few
v_call: TRBV29-1
cdr3_aa: CSVAGDRGSTEAFF
cdr3_nt: TGCAGCGTTGCAGGGGACAGGGGGAGTACTGAAGCTTTCTTT

j_call: TRBJ2-3
d_call: TRBD2
clone_size: few
v_call: TRBV9
cdr3_aa: CASSASGVSRDTQYF
cdr3_nt: TGTGCCAGCAGCGCGAGCGGGGTTTCGCGAGATACGCAGTATTTT

j_call: TRBJ1-1
d_call: -
clone_size: -
v_call: TRBV5-6
cdr3_aa: CASSGYPGRNTEAFF
cdr3_nt: TGTGCCAGCAGCGGCTATCCGGGACGGAACACTGAAGCTTTCTTT

j_call: TRBJ1-5
d_call: -
clone_size: few
v_call: TRBV7-9
cdr3_aa: CASSSSAVTGNQPQHF
cdr3_nt: TGTGCCAGCAGCTCTTCGGCGGTTACGGGCAATCAGCCCCAGCATTTT

j_call: TRBJ2-1
d_call: -
clone_size: few
v_call: TRBV5-1
cdr3_aa: CASSFQPYNEQFF
cdr3_nt: TGCGCCAGCAGCTTCCAACCTTACAATGAGCAGTTCTTC

j_call: TRBJ2-2
d_call: -
clone_size: many
v_call: TRBV9
cdr3_aa: CASSVVGTGELFF
cdr3_nt: TGTGCCAGCAGCGTAGTGGGTACCGGGGAGCTGTTTTTT

j_call: TRBJ2-1
d_call: -
clone_size: many
v_call: TRBV5-6
cdr3_aa: CASSLGSDNEQFF
cdr3_nt: TGTGCCAGCAGCTTAGGCAGCGACAATGAGCAGTTCTTC

j_call: TRBJ1-4
d_call: TRBD1
clone_size: few
v_call: TRBV5-1
cdr3_aa: CASSLWDREGEKLFF
cdr3_nt: TGCGCCAGCAGCTTGTGGGACAGGGAGGGCGAAAAACTGTTTTTT

j_call: TRBJ1-1
d_call: -
clone_size: many
v_call: TRBV4-1
cdr3_aa: CASSQESGMGEAFF
cdr3_nt: TGCGCCAGCAGCCAAGAATCAGGGATGGGTGAAGCTTTCTTT

j_call: TRBJ2-1
d_call: TRBD2
clone_size: -
v_call: TRBV5-6
cdr3_aa: CASSLWTSGRYNEQFF
cdr3_nt: TGTGCCAGCAGCCTATGGACTAGCGGGAGATACAATGAGCAGTTCTTC